The rows below give T cell receptor beta chains drawn from one sample of a study of blood T cell repertoires in COVID-19. Sequencing was performed with immunoSEQ multiplex PCR; in TCRdb, only in-frame clones are kept and a portion is missing. The table shows about 260,000 clones, with around four fifths occurring only once. Material for sequencing was peripheral blood. The receptors derive from a woman in her forties or fifties who had recovered from COVID-19. CDR3s include the opening cysteine and the closing phenylalanine or tryptophan. The order of the fields is CDR3 length, clone size, V gene, D gene, J gene, CDR3 DNA, CDR3 protein. The D gene is left open where the match is weak. Size values are once, few and many counts, or a class for expanded clones, and some rows have none.

>15|few|TRBV6-6|-|TRBJ2-1
TGTGCCAGCAGTTCAGACAGGTTAGGCTCGGTCGATAAGTTCTTC
CASSSDRLGSVDKFF
>17|once|TRBV28|TRBD1|TRBJ1-6
TGTGCCAGCAGTACCCACACCGGGACAGGAACTTACTCACCCCTCCACTTT
CASSTHTGTGTYSPLHF
>15|-|TRBV4-2|-|TRBJ2-5
TGTGCCAGCAGCCAGCCCAGGGGGGACCAAGAGACCCAGTACTTC
CASSQPRGDQETQYF
>14|-|TRBV6-1|-|TRBJ1-2
TGTGCCAGCAGTGAATTAGGGGTAGGGTATGGCTACACCTTC
CASSELGVGYGYTF
>14|-|TRBV28|TRBD1|TRBJ2-7
TGTGCCAGCAGTAAACAGGGGTATGCCTACGAGCAGTACTTC
CASSKQGYAYEQYF
>11|-|TRBV6-2/TRBV6-3|-|TRBJ2-5
TGTGCCGGAAGTTCGGGGGAGACCCAGTACTTC
CAGSSGETQYF
>17|-|TRBV15|-|TRBJ1-4
TGTGCCACCAGCAGAGCCACGGGAGGGGTTGGTAATGAAAAACTGTTTTTT
CATSRATGGVGNEKLFF
>17|many|TRBV5-6|-|TRBJ1-2
TGTGCCAGCAGCTTGCCAAGCAACAGGAGAACCCTTTATGGCTACACCTTC
CASSLPSNRRTLYGYTF
>16|-|TRBV19|-|TRBJ2-5
TGTGCCAGCTCTATGCGGGCCTCAGGGACACAAGAGACCCAGTACTTC
CASSMRASGTQETQYF
>14|once|TRBV28|-|TRBJ1-5
TGTGCCAGCAGTCCCACGGTTAGCAATCAGCCCCAGCATTTT
CASSPTVSNQPQHF
>17|-|TRBV6-1|-|TRBJ1-2
TGTGCCAGCAGTGAGGTAGAGGTTGCGCAATTTAACTATGGCTACACCTTC
CASSEVEVAQFNYGYTF
>13|-|TRBV19|-|TRBJ1-5
TGTGCCAGTGCGGACTTTAGCAATCAGCCCCAGCATTTT
CASADFSNQPQHF
>18|-|TRBV24-1|TRBD2|TRBJ2-1
TGTGCCACCAGTGACTCCGTACTAGCGGAGAACCCATACAATGAGCAGTTCTTC
CATSDSVLAENPYNEQFF
>17|-|TRBV13|-|TRBJ1-2
TGTGCCAGCAGCTCTAGAGCAGGGGTTTGGACGCACGGTGGCTACACCTTC
CASSSRAGVWTHGGYTF
>17|-|TRBV7-2|TRBD2|TRBJ2-1
TGTGCCAGCAGCTTAAGGATGGTTAGCGGGGGGGAAATCAGCCTGTTCTTC
CASSLRMVSGGEISLFF
>14|-|TRBV5-4|TRBD1|TRBJ1-2
TGTGCCAGCAGCCGGACAGGGGCGGACTATGGCTACACCTTC
CASSRTGADYGYTF
>13|-|TRBV2|TRBD1|TRBJ2-7
TGTGCCAACGCTCAGGGGGCGGCCTACGAGCAGTACTTC
CANAQGAAYEQYF
>18|-|TRBV7-3|TRBD1|TRBJ1-4
TGTGCCAGCAGCTCCCACCCCCCCTCCGGGACAGGGAATGAAAAACTGTTTTTT
CASSSHPPSGTGNEKLFF
>16|-|TRBV23-1|TRBD2|TRBJ2-3
TGCGCCAGCAGTCATTCCGGGACTAGCGTGACAGATACGCAGTATTTT
CASSHSGTSVTDTQYF
>13|-|TRBV7-2|-|TRBJ2-3
TGTGCCAGCATTAGCGACTCCACAGATACGCAGTATTTT
CASISDSTDTQYF
>13|-|TRBV3-1/TRBV3-2|-|TRBJ1-4
TGTGCCAGCAGCCAGGGGCCTAATGAAAAACTGTTTTTT
CASSQGPNEKLFF
>15|-|TRBV9|TRBD1|TRBJ1-3
TGTGCCAGCAGCGTGACAGGGGGCCGGGGAAACACCATATATTTT
CASSVTGGRGNTIYF
>13|-|TRBV7-9|-|TRBJ1-1
TGTGCCAGCAGCCGACAGGAGAACACTGAAGCTTTCTTT
CASSRQENTEAFF
>14|-|TRBV19|TRBD1|TRBJ1-2
TGTGCCAGTAGTGAACAGGGGGCCGGCTATGGCTACACCTTC
CASSEQGAGYGYTF
>17|-|TRBV6-1|TRBD1|TRBJ1-2
TGTGCCAGCAGTGAAGATACAGGGGTTATCAGGGCCTATGGCTACACCTTC
CASSEDTGVIRAYGYTF
>13|few|TRBV6-6|TRBD2|TRBJ2-7
TGTGCCAGCACCCCAAGCGGGACCTACGAGCAGTACTTC
CASTPSGTYEQYF
>12|few|TRBV30|TRBD1|TRBJ1-6
TGTGCCCTGAGGGGGCGCGGTTCACCCCTCCACTTT
CALRGRGSPLHF
>19|few|TRBV2|-|TRBJ1-2
TGTGCCAGCAGTGTTTTACCACGGGGAGCAGGGAGGTCTAACTATGGCTACACCTTC
CASSVLPRGAGRSNYGYTF
>15|-|TRBV27|TRBD2|TRBJ2-1
TGTGCCAGCGGTCCGTCTCGGGAGGGCCGGGATGAGCAGTTCTTC
CASGPSREGRDEQFF
>16|-|TRBV7-6|-|TRBJ2-7
TGTGCCAGCAGCTTAGAGGGGACCGACGGGGGAGGCGAGCAGTACTTC
CASSLEGTDGGGEQYF
>14|-|TRBV19|TRBD1|TRBJ2-7
TGTGCCAGTAGTATGCAGACAGGGGGCTACGAGCAGTACTTC
CASSMQTGGYEQYF
>15|-|TRBV19|-|TRBJ1-5
TGTGCCAGTAGTATGGGCGGACTTAGCAATCAGCCCCAGCATTTT
CASSMGGLSNQPQHF
>14|few|TRBV27|TRBD1|TRBJ1-3
TGTGCCAGCAGTCCACTCGACAGGGTAAACACCATATATTTT
CASSPLDRVNTIYF
>14|-|TRBV6-6|TRBD2|TRBJ2-5
TGTGCCAGCAGTGAGCCCGGGGGGGCGGAGACCCAGTACTTC
CASSEPGGAETQYF
>14|-|TRBV6-5|-|TRBJ2-3
TGTGCCAGCAGTTACTCCACCGCGATAGATACGCAGTATTTT
CASSYSTAIDTQYF
>13|-|TRBV12-3/TRBV12-4|TRBD1|TRBJ2-7
TGTGCCAGCAAAGGACAGGGGAAATACGAGCAGTACTTC
CASKGQGKYEQYF
>17|-|TRBV14|-|TRBJ2-1
TGTGCCAGCAGCCACCATTCGGGGGGCCGTTCCTACAATGAGCAGTTCTTC
CASSHHSGGRSYNEQFF
>17|-|TRBV25-1|-|TRBJ1-4
TGTGCCAGCAGTGATTGGGGATCAGGGACACGGAATGAAAAACTGTTTTTT
CASSDWGSGTRNEKLFF
>14|-|TRBV5-4|-|TRBJ1-1
TGTGCCAGCAGCTTGTACGGACCGGGGACTGAAGCTTTCTTT
CASSLYGPGTEAFF
>16|-|TRBV28|TRBD1|TRBJ1-5
TGTGCCAGCATAGAGGGCAGGGGGCGGTCAAATCAGCCCCAGCATTTT
CASIEGRGRSNQPQHF